This T cell receptor (beta chain) was identified in a study of cytomegalovirus exposure and HLA in healthy donors. Study-wide background: An analysis done earlier identified more than 100 million unique TCR beta sequences from about 179 million T cells. General study findings and limits: Most of the CMV-associated TCR beta chains (in a later analysis) appeared to be HLA-restricted. The classifier, whose performance was assessed in both the original and validation cohorts, reportedly diagnosed cytomegalovirus status with high specificity and sensitivity.

13 Jbeta primers and 60 Vbeta primers were used for the PCR. The protocol was immunoSEQ multiplex PCR, while the TCRdb copy is restricted to in-frame clones and leaves out a portion. The repertoire includes about 180,000 clones, 80% of them detected once, and 1% sits in the top ten. The sample holds a few counts of this clone. The antigen remains undetermined. The CDR3 extends over 15 amino acids. CDR1 is SEHNR and CDR2 is FQNEAQ in the germline V gene (reference sequence). The V segment lost 1 base and the J segment 2 bases; nucleotides outside the gene matches: 4. Sequenced material: PBMCs. The source is a woman aged 45-60 years in good health and CMV-seropositive. The chain recombines TRBV7-9 with TRBJ2-7; TRBD2 agrees at 8 bases. CDR3 sequence reads: CASSLVGRVTYEQYF. The CDR3 coding sequence is TGTGCCAGCAGCTTAGTCGGGAGGGTGACCTACGAGCAGTACTTC. The full variable domain, its missing parts supplied by reference TRBV7-9 and TRBJ2-7, is DTGVSQNPRHKITKRGQNVTFRCDPISEHNRLYWYRQTLGQGPEFLTYFQNEAQLEKSRLLSDRFSAERPKGSFSTLEIQRTEQGDSAMYLCASSLVGRVTYEQYFGPGTRLTVT.